Listed here are 3 T cell receptor beta chains from one sample, sequenced in a study of blood T cell repertoires in COVID-19. TCRdb's table, derived via immunoSEQ multiplex PCR, lists solely in-frame clones and lacks some. The sample has some 180,000 clones; about 88% are singletons. Sequenced input: peripheral blood. These receptors all come from a man in his forties or fifties with active or convalescent COVID-19.

This clone was counted between two and nine times. The chain uses TRBV7-2 and TRBJ1-4; TRBD1 aligns across 11 bases. The CDR3 extends over 15 amino acids. Germline V gene sequence: CDR1 SGHTA, CDR2 FQGNSA. V dropped 1 base and J dropped 6; count of bases not matched to a gene: 1. CDR3 coding DNA: TGTGCCAGCAGCTTAGAGGGACAGGGGGATGAAAAACTGTTTTTT. The encoded protein is CASSLEGQGDEKLFF.

The chain has TRBV7-2 and TRBJ2-3; 10 nucleotides line up with TRBD2. Per the germline V gene, CDR1 is SGHTA and CDR2 is FQGNSA. V lost 1 base, J lost 6 bases, and 1 base stayed unmatched. This CDR3 is 14 amino acids long. CDR3 DNA sequence: TGTGCCAGCAGCTTAGGTAGCGGGGGGGATACGCAGTATTTT. Protein sequence: CASSLGSGGDTQYF.

This sequence joins TRBV28 and TRBJ2-7; 7 nucleotides agree with TRBD1. CDR3 size: 16 residues. CDR1 and CDR2 from the germline V gene are MDHEN and SYDVKM. V trimming: 6 bases; J trimming: 1 base; junction bases outside the gene matches: 12. DNA of the CDR3: TGTGCCAGCAGCGGGACAGACATCTTCCGATCCTACGAGCAGTACTTC. Amino acids: CASSGTDIFRSYEQYF. Full variable domain (remainder filled in from reference TRBV28 and TRBJ2-7): DVKVTQSSRYLVKRTGEKVFLECVQDMDHENMFWYRQDPGLGLRLIYFSYDVKMKEKGDIPEGYSVSREKKERFSLILESASTNQTSMYLCASSGTDIFRSYEQYFGPGTRLTVT.